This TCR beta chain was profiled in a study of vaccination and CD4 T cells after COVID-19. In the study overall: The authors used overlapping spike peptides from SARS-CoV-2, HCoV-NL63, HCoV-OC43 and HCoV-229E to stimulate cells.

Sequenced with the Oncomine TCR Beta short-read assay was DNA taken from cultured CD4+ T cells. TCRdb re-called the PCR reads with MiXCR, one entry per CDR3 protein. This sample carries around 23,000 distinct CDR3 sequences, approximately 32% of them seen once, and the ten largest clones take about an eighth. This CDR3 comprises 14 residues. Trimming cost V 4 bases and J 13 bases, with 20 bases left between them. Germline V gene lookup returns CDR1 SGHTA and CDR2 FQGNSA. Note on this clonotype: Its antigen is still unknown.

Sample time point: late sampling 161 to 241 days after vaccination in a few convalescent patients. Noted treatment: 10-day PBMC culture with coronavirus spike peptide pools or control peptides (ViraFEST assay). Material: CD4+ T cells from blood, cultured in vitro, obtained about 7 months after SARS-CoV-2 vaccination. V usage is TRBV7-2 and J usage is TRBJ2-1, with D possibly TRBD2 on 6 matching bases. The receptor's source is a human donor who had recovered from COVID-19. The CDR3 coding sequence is TGTGCCAGCAGCTGGGCGGGGATTAGGGCAGACCAGTTCTTC. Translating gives CASSWAGIRADQFF.